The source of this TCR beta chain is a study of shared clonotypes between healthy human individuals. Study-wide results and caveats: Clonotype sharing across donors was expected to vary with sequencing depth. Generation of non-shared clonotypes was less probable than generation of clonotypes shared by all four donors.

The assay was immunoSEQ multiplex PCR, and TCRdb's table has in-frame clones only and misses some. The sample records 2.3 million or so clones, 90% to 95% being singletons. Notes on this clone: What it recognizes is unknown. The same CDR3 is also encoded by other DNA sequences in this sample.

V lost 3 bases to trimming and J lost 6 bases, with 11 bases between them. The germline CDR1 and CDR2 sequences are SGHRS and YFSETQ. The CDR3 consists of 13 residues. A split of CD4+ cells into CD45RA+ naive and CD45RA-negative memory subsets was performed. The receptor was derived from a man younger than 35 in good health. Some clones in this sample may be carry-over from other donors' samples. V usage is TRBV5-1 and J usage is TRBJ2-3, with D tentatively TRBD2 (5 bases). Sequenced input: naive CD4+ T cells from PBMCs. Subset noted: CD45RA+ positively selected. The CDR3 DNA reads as TGCGCCAGCAGCTCAGAGGGTGGGGATACGCAGTATTTT. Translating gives CASSSEGGDTQYF. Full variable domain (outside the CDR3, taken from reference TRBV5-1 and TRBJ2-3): KAGVTQTPRYLIKTRGQQVTLSCSPISGHRSVSWYQQTPGQGLQFLFEYFSETQRNKGNFPGRFSGRQFSNSRSEMNVSTLELGDSALYLCASSSEGGDTQYFGPGTRLTVL.